This entry lists 22 T cell receptor beta chains sequenced from one sample in a study of T cells in Graves' hyperthyroidism and ophthalmopathy. Amplified TCR beta CDR3 regions derived from RNA transcripts. When the TCR CDR3 underwent first-round RT-PCR, the HTBI primer set was used. In TCRdb, the multiplex PCR reads were re-called with MiXCR into one record per CDR3 protein. In the table there are fewer than 650,000 distinct CDR3 sequences, 14% of which are singletons. The specimen sequenced was blood. Receptors originate from a woman aged 18-30 years with Graves' ophthalmopathy.

This clonotype was seen repeatedly, ten times or more. The chain uses TRBV6-1 and TRBJ2-1; a possible D gene is TRBD2 (7 bases). Trimming shortened V by 6 bases and J by 0 bases, and 15 bases separated the two germline ends. The CDR3 sequence is 16 residues long. Per germline, CDR1 MNHNS and CDR2 SASEGT. CDR3 DNA sequence: TGTGCCAGCAGGGGGGCAGCGGGAAGCTCCTACAATGAGCAGTTCTTC. It encodes CASRGAAGSSYNEQFF.

Comments on this clonotype: Given a much more abundant clone one base away, this may be a read error. CDR3 protein: CASSFVILGRGISYEQYF. DNA for the CDR3: TGTGCCAGCAGCTTCGTTATCCTCGGACGGGGCATTTCCTACGAGCAGTACTTC. This chain joins TRBV7-4 and TRBJ2-7; D assignment may be TRBD1 or TRBD2 (5 bases each). V lost 3 bases and J lost 1, with 22 bases in between. CDR1 and CDR2 (germline): SGHVT, SQSDAQ. The CDR3 spans 18 residues.

This clonotype showed up many times. The V call is TRBV5-8, the J call TRBJ1-2, with TRBD1 identical over 7 bases. The J segment lost 8 bases and the V segment lost 0 bases, leaving 7 bases of the junction unmatched. The CDR3 loop spans 14 amino acids. Per germline, CDR1 SGHTS and CDR2 YDEGEE. CDR3 loop: CASSLDRNRGGYTF. In nucleotides, the CDR3 is TGTGCCAGCAGCTTGGACCGAAACAGGGGCGGCTACACCTTC.

This clonotype was found many times. The rearrangement links TRBV7-3 to TRBJ2-3; D not resolved. CDR1 is SGHTA and CDR2 is FQGTGA in the germline V gene. Deletions cut 5 bases from V and 6 bases from J, with 21 bases between. The CDR3 totals 16 residues. The CDR3: CASSAYPRLASDTQYF. The CDR3, as DNA: TGTGCCAGCAGCGCCTACCCAAGACTGGCCTCGGATACGCAGTATTTT.

This clonotype occurred many times. The CDR3 DNA sequence: TGTGCCAGCAGTGGGACTAGCGGCTTCGGCGAGCAGTACTTC. Residues: CASSGTSGFGEQYF. The rearrangement links TRBV27 to TRBJ2-7, with 11 bases aligning to TRBD2. This CDR3 region has 14 residues. Germline V gives CDR1 MNHEY, CDR2 SMNVEV (reference sequence). V lost 5 bases and J lost 6; bases outside the gene matches: 6.

The rearrangement links TRBV19 to TRBJ2-7; the match to TRBD2 covers 12 bases. Per germline, CDR1 LNHDA and CDR2 SQIVND (reference sequence). Trimming removed 4 bases from V and 2 bases from J; junction bases left unmatched: 3. This CDR3 is 15 amino acids long. The CDR3 sequence: CASSTTSGRTYEQYF. The CDR3 DNA follows: TGTGCCAGTAGTACAACTAGCGGGAGGACCTACGAGCAGTACTTC.

The table lists this clonotype with many counts. The chain has TRBV15 and TRBJ1-1, with 7 bases fitting TRBD1. The germline V gene encodes CDR1 LNHNV and CDR2 YYDKDF (reference sequence). The CDR3 has 19 amino acids. V lost 2 bases and J lost 2; bases outside the gene matches: 17. CDR3 bases: TGTGCCACCAGCAGACCGCTTTTGTTCCCGGGACAGAGAAACACTGAAGCTTTCTTT. Residues: CATSRPLLFPGQRNTEAFF.

This clonotype was picked up many times. The chain carries TRBV3-1 and TRBJ2-7; D may be TRBD1 (5 bases). The germline V gene has CDR1 LGHDT and CDR2 YNNKEL (reference sequence). The CDR3 extends over 14 amino acids. Trimming took off 2 bases at V and 1 base at J, with 9 bases between the two ends. The DNA of the CDR3 is TGTGCCAGCAGCCAAAACTCAGGGTCCTACGAGCAGTACTTC. Amino acids: CASSQNSGSYEQYF.

This clonotype was counted at least ten times. The chain links TRBV28 to TRBJ1-2; 7 bases map to TRBD1. This CDR3 spans 15 amino acids. The V gene end was trimmed by 5 bases and the J gene end by 3 bases; junction bases not matched to a gene: 9. The germline V gene encodes CDR1 MDHEN and CDR2 SYDVKM. The CDR3 DNA is TGTGCCAGCAGTCCACAGGGGATTGATTACTATGGCTACACCTTC. Translated: CASSPQGIDYYGYTF.

On this clonotype itself: One junction end disagrees with the germline gene, perhaps due to a read error. This chain uses TRBV10-3 with TRBJ2-1; TRBD2 aligns across 10 bases. The CDR3 consists of 17 residues. The germline V gene has CDR1 ENHRY and CDR2 SYGVKD. CDR3 residues: CATSLTGLAGVNNEQFF. In DNA, the CDR3 is TGTGCCACCAGTCTCACCGGGCTAGCGGGAGTAAACAATGAGCAGTTCTTC.

The chain couples TRBV5-1 to TRBJ2-5; no clear D. This CDR3 has 15 residues. Deletions cut 0 bases from V and 1 base from J, with 10 bases between. The germline V gene encodes CDR1 SGHRS and CDR2 YFSETQ. CDR3 in DNA: TGCGCCAGCAGCTTGGGCGGCCCGAGCCAAGAGACCCAGTACTTC. Protein: CASSLGGPSQETQYF.

At least ten counts were recorded for this clonotype. V gene TRBV7-2 combines with J gene TRBJ1-2; possible D gene TRBD1, 6 bases. CDR3 length: 15 residues. CDR1 is SGHTA, CDR2 FQGNSA, per germline. Trimming took off 8 bases at V and 0 bases at J, with 16 bases between the two ends. Here the CDR3 DNA reads TGTGCCAGCCGGGACATGCCCAGAGCTAACTATGGCTACACCTTC. It yields the protein CASRDMPRANYGYTF. Complete variable domain (other parts from reference TRBV7-2 and TRBJ1-2): GAGVSQSPSNKVTEKGKDVELRCDPISGHTALYWYRQSLGQGLEFLIYFQGNSAPDKSGLPSDRFSAERTGGSVSTLTIQRTQQEDSAVYLCASRDMPRANYGYTFGSGTRLTVV.

This clonotype was observed a handful of times. This sequence joins TRBV20-1 and TRBJ2-1; 10 bases fit TRBD2. There are 14 residues in the CDR3. Germline V gene lookup returns CDR1 DFQATT and CDR2 SNEGSKA (reference sequence). After removal of 5 bases from V and 3 bases from J, the junction contained 4 bases not matched to a gene. CDR3 bases: TGCAGTGCTCCTAGCGGGAGAGACTACAATGAGCAGTTCTTC. Translating gives CSAPSGRDYNEQFF.

The chain joins TRBV6-1 to TRBJ1-3, with TRBD1 matching 7 bases. CDR3 length: 15 amino acids. The germline V gene encodes CDR1 MNHNS and CDR2 SASEGT. V trimming: 7 bases; J trimming: 1 base; junction bases outside the gene matches: 7. As DNA, the CDR3 is TGTGCCAGCACCACGACAGGGTGGTCTGGAAACACCATATATTTT. It encodes CASTTTGWSGNTIYF.

The rearrangement uses TRBV10-3 and TRBJ2-1, with TRBD2 matching over 8 bases. V lost 8 bases, J lost 6 bases, and 9 bases stayed unmatched. Germline V gene lookup returns CDR1 ENHRY and CDR2 SYGVKD. This CDR3 is built from 14 residues. The CDR3 DNA sequence: TGTGCCATCTCGCGGGGGGAGGGCCTCAATGAGCAGTTCTTC. This translates into CAISRGEGLNEQFF.

This clonotype was found many times. The genes are TRBV3-1 and TRBJ2-2, with 7 bases aligning to TRBD2. The CDR3 totals 14 residues. The V gene's germline CDR1 is LGHDT and CDR2 YNNKEL (reference sequence). After removal of 0 bases from V and 7 bases from J, the junction contained 2 bases not matched to a gene. The CDR3: CASSQEGGSGELFF. The CDR3 bases are TGTGCCAGCAGCCAAGAGGGAGGGAGCGGGGAGCTGTTTTTT.

The sample holds many counts of this clonotype. The V call is TRBV13, the J call TRBJ1-1, with 8 positions matching TRBD1. The CDR3 length is 15 residues. Per the germline V gene, CDR1 is PRHDT and CDR2 is FYEKMQ (reference sequence). Trimming removed 4 bases from V and 3 bases from J; junction bases left unmatched: 7. Here the CDR3 DNA reads TGTGCCAGCAGCTACAGGGGGGGGTTTGACACTGAAGCTTTCTTT. It yields the protein CASSYRGGFDTEAFF. The whole variable domain, remainder taken from reference TRBV13 and TRBJ1-1, is AAGVIQSPRHLIKEKRETATLKCYPIPRHDTVYWYQQGPGQDPQFLISFYEKMQSDKGSIPDRFSAQQFSDYHSELNMSSLELGDSALYFCASSYRGGFDTEAFFGQGTRLTVV.

Only a few counts were recorded for this clonotype. V and J are TRBV20-1 and TRBJ1-4, with D tentatively TRBD1 (6 bases). Germline CDR1 and CDR2: DFQATT and SNEGSKA (reference sequence). The CDR3 is made up of 15 amino acids. Trimming removed 0 bases from V and 8 bases from J, with 16 bases in between. The CDR3 is CSARDPWGGREKLFF. CDR3 coding DNA: TGCAGTGCTAGAGATCCGTGGGGGGGCCGCGAAAAACTGTTTTTT.

This clonotype was seen at least ten times. The chain employs TRBV27 and TRBJ2-5; no clear D gene. Germline V gene lookup returns CDR1 MNHEY and CDR2 SMNVEV (reference sequence). Trimming took off 3 bases at V and 5 bases at J, with 10 bases between the two ends. CDR3 length: 13 residues. CDR3 sequence reads: CASSFMEAETQYF. Here the CDR3 DNA reads TGTGCCAGCAGTTTCATGGAAGCGGAGACCCAGTACTTC.

This clonotype was counted at least ten times. The chain employs TRBV7-3 and TRBJ2-2; D perhaps matches TRBD2 (7 bases). Germline loops: CDR1 SGHTA, CDR2 FQGTGA. Trimming took 0 bases from V and 0 from J, leaving 11 bases between them. The CDR3 runs to 17 residues. CDR3 residues: CASSLTGGAPNTGELFF. The CDR3 DNA follows: TGTGCCAGCAGCTTAACGGGGGGGGCACCGAACACCGGGGAGCTGTTTTTT.

Many counts were recorded for this clonotype. A junction end diverges from the germline sequence, so it may reflect a read error. This chain connects TRBV7-7 to TRBJ2-1; D is undetermined. This CDR3 comprises 14 residues. The germline CDR1 and CDR2 sequences are SSHAT and FNYEAQ (reference sequence). The CDR3 protein is CASSLRGGLDEQFF. CDR3 DNA: TGTGCTAGCAGCTTGCGCGGTGGCTTAGACGAGCAGTTCTTC.

This clonotype is a singleton in its sample. No conserved phenylalanine or tryptophan ends this CDR3, so it is likely a read error. This sequence joins TRBV7-2 and TRBJ2-5, with D perhaps TRBD1 (6 bases). Per germline, CDR1 SGHTA and CDR2 FQGNSA. The CDR3 runs to 17 residues. V was trimmed by 6 bases and J by 4 bases, leaving 24 bases between them. The CDR3 loop is CASSDFLGRDMVETQYL. CDR3 coding DNA: TGTGCCAGCAGTGATTTCTTGGGCAGGGACATGGTAGAGACCCAGTACCTC.